This TCR beta chain was captured by sequencing in a study of T cells in Graves' hyperthyroidism and ophthalmopathy. Study-wide context: Peripheral blood was secured at the point of initial diagnosis, before any treatment.

TCR beta CDR3 regions were amplified from RNA. HTBI primers were used for first-round RT-PCR of the TCR CDR3. TCRdb independently ran MiXCR on the multiplex PCR reads; one entry per CDR3 protein. The sample carries approximately 590,000 distinct CDR3 sequences, roughly 14% recorded once. Regarding the study as a whole: Ophthalmopathy was told apart from stable hyperthyroidism by a 13 V-J model. Blood held most thyroid clonotypes expanded above 0.001 frequency.

Ten or more counts support this clonotype. The antigen remains undetermined. These patients, aged 18 to 65, had recently diagnosed hyperthyroidism lasting under 2 months. Per the germline V gene, CDR1 is SGHKS and CDR2 is YYEKEE (reference sequence). The CDR3 is 14 residues long. Trimming left V 5 bases short and J 6 bases short, with 18 bases between. Sequencing input: blood. The receptor was derived from a woman in her 30s with Graves' hyperthyroidism. The chain couples TRBV5-5 to TRBJ2-7; the D gene is possibly TRBD2 (6 bases). The CDR3 coding sequence is TGTGCCAGCAGTAGGGACGGGGTAGCGGCCGAGCAGTACTTC. Translated: CASSRDGVAAEQYF.